Below, 21 T cell receptor beta chains from the same sample are listed, as sequenced in a study of shared clonotypes between healthy human individuals. The repertoire was sequenced with immunoSEQ multiplex PCR; TCRdb's copy has only in-frame clones and lacks some. Of about 1.9 million clones listed, over 85% are singletons. Naivety among CD8 cells was defined by CD45RO negativity and positive CCR7 selection, thereby excluding terminally differentiated effector memory CD45RA+ cells. The sample comprised naive CD8+ T cells from PBMCs. Receptors originate from a man aged 18 to 35 in good health. Some clones in this sample may be carry-over from other donors' samples.

The chain links TRBV7-2 to TRBJ1-2; maybe TRBD1 (5 bases). CDR1 and CDR2 from the germline V gene are SGHTA and FQGNSA. V was pared by 2 bases and J by 1 base, with 14 bases between. The CDR3 is 16 residues long. CDR3 in amino acids: CASSLQRGEGNYGYTF. The CDR3 DNA is TGTGCCAGCAGCTTACAGAGGGGAGAGGGTAACTATGGCTACACCTTC.

This clone was detected ten times or more. The rearrangement joins TRBV27 to TRBJ2-7, with D perhaps being TRBD1 or TRBD2 (5 bases each). Deletions cut 8 bases from V and 0 bases from J, with 17 bases between. This CDR3 comprises 15 residues. Germline V gene data show CDR1 as MNHEY and CDR2 as SMNVEV (reference sequence). The CDR3 loop reads CASAPRWGSSYEQYF. CDR3 coding DNA: TGTGCCAGCGCTCCGAGGTGGGGGAGCTCCTACGAGCAGTACTTC.

V and J are TRBV27 and TRBJ2-7; D may be TRBD2 (5 bases). Trimming left V 6 bases short and J 8 bases short, with 17 bases between. The V gene's germline CDR1 is MNHEY and CDR2 SMNVEV (reference sequence). The CDR3 runs 13 residues. CDR3 DNA sequence: TGTGCCAGCAGCCTGGGGAAAAACGGGAAGCAGTACTTC. It yields the protein CASSLGKNGKQYF.

The chain uses TRBV9 and TRBJ2-1, with TRBD2 identical over 10 bases. Germline CDR1 and CDR2: SGDLS and YYNGEE. The junction had 28 bases not matched to a gene; V was cut back by 3 bases and J by 7 bases. The CDR3 is 22 amino acids. CDR3 sequence (DNA): TGTGCCAGCAGCGCACGTACTCAGGCTCTCATCGGGGGTCTAGCGGGAGTAAATGAGCAGTTCTTC. Translation: CASSARTQALIGGLAGVNEQFF. The full variable domain, its missing parts supplied by reference TRBV9 and TRBJ2-1, is DSGVTQTPKHLITATGQRVTLRCSPRSGDLSVYWYQQSLDQGLQFLIQYYNGEERAKGNILERFSAQQFPDLHSELNLSSLELGDSALYFCASSARTQALIGGLAGVNEQFFGPGTRLTVL.

This clone showed up just once. The chain recombines TRBV27 with TRBJ1-4; D is uncertain. V lost 5 bases and J lost 2, with 15 bases in between. Germline CDR1 and CDR2: MNHEY and SMNVEV (reference sequence). The CDR3 length is 16 residues. The CDR3 reads CASSPQVPTTNEKLFF. The CDR3 DNA is TGTGCCAGCAGTCCCCAGGTCCCGACCACTAATGAAAAACTGTTTTTT.

The J gene is TRBJ2-4, the V gene TRBV7-9; D might be TRBD1 (6 bases). The CDR3 loop spans 13 amino acids. Trimming left V 7 bases short and J 4 bases short, with 11 bases between. Per the germline V gene, CDR1 is SEHNR and CDR2 is FQNEAQ (reference sequence). DNA for the CDR3: TGTGCCAGCACCACGGACAGAAAAAACATTCAGTACTTC. Translation: CASTTDRKNIQYF.

The chain links TRBV27 to TRBJ2-1, with D uncertain. The CDR3 contains 15 residues. The V end was cut by 5 bases, the J end by 0 bases, with 11 bases between. The germline gives CDR1 MNHEY, CDR2 SMNVEV (reference sequence). This chain's CDR3 is CASSRLLSSYNEQFF. Here the CDR3 DNA reads TGTGCCAGCAGTAGACTTTTGAGCTCCTACAATGAGCAGTTCTTC.

This chain links TRBV2 with TRBJ2-5; 9 bases line up with TRBD2. The CDR3 loop spans 13 amino acids. The J segment lost 5 bases and the V segment lost 6 bases, leaving 4 bases of the junction unmatched. CDR1 is SNHLY and CDR2 is FYNNEI in the germline V gene. CDR3 sequence reads: CASRVAGGETQYF. CDR3 nucleotide sequence: TGTGCCAGCAGGGTTGCGGGAGGGGAGACCCAGTACTTC.

The J gene is TRBJ2-2, the V gene TRBV28, with 8 bases matching TRBD1. With 5 bases clipped from V and 4 bases from J, the junction kept 9 bases outside the gene matches. Germline CDR1 and CDR2: MDHEN and SYDVKM. CDR3 size: 16 residues. The CDR3 sequence: CASSLRPGGGTGELFF. For the CDR3, the DNA is TGTGCCAGCAGTCTCCGGCCAGGGGGCGGCACCGGGGAGCTGTTTTTT.

V is TRBV19 and J is TRBJ1-5, with D maybe TRBD1 (6 bases). The CDR3 consists of 15 residues. Germline V CDR1 and CDR2: LNHDA, SQIVND (reference sequence). The V end lost 5 bases, the J end lost 0 bases, and 11 bases lay between the germline ends. The CDR3 protein is CASSWTVPSNQPQHF. The CDR3, as DNA: TGTGCCAGTAGTTGGACAGTCCCTAGCAATCAGCCCCAGCATTTT.

This chain joins TRBV9 and TRBJ2-5, with 8 nucleotides matching TRBD1. The CDR3 totals 15 residues. V dropped 0 bases and J dropped 4; count of bases not matched to a gene: 5. Germline lookup yields CDR1 SGDLS and CDR2 YYNGEE. The CDR3 coding sequence is TGTGCCAGCAGCGTAGCAGAAGGACAGGGAGAGACCCAGTACTTC. Translated: CASSVAEGQGETQYF.

J is TRBJ2-5 and V is TRBV5-1; possibly TRBD1 for D (6 bases). Germline V gene sequence: CDR1 SGHRS, CDR2 YFSETQ. Trimming stripped 3 bases from V and 1 base from J, with 10 bases between. This CDR3 spans 14 amino acids. CDR3 DNA sequence: TGCGCCAGCAGCTCAGGACAGAGCCAAGAGACCCAGTACTTC. Amino acid sequence: CASSSGQSQETQYF.

This clone appeared once. V and J are TRBV7-9 and TRBJ2-1, with D unresolved. CDR3 size: 14 residues. V was shortened by 5 bases and J by 9 bases, with 17 bases between the two germline ends. Germline V gene sequence: CDR1 SEHNR, CDR2 FQNEAQ (reference sequence). CDR3 loop: CASSPAPRVGEQFF. DNA for the CDR3: TGTGCCAGCAGCCCCGCCCCTCGAGTCGGTGAGCAGTTCTTC. Supplemented by reference TRBV7-9 and TRBJ2-1, the full variable domain reads DTGVSQNPRHKITKRGQNVTFRCDPISEHNRLYWYRQTLGQGPEFLTYFQNEAQLEKSRLLSDRFSAERPKGSFSTLEIQRTEQGDSAMYLCASSPAPRVGEQFFGPGTRLTVL.

To note about this clone: The identical CDR3 is also encoded by other nucleotide sequences in the sample. The chain carries TRBV27 and TRBJ1-5; a weak D match, TRBD1 (6 bases). From germline, CDR1 is MNHEY and CDR2 SMNVEV (reference sequence). This CDR3 has 15 amino acids. Trimming removed 5 bases from V and 1 base from J, with 12 bases in between. The CDR3 sequence: CASSPRGGSNQPQHF. CDR3 bases: TGTGCCAGCAGTCCCAGGGGCGGCAGCAATCAGCCCCAGCATTTT.

This clone was counted a single time. The chain is built from TRBV27 and TRBJ2-2; D gene unclear. Looked up from germline, CDR1 is MNHEY and CDR2 is SMNVEV (reference sequence). This CDR3 comprises 16 residues. Trimming pared 7 bases from V and 1 base from J, leaving 16 bases between. Here the CDR3 reads CASNAARTGNTGELFF. As DNA, the CDR3 is TGTGCCAGCAACGCGGCCAGGACGGGGAACACCGGGGAGCTGTTTTTT.

V gene TRBV6-6 combines with J gene TRBJ2-1; the D gene is possibly TRBD2 (7 bases). Germline-derived CDR1 and CDR2 are MNHNY and SVGAGI (reference sequence). V was pared by 11 bases and J by 0 bases, with 11 bases between. This CDR3 comprises 13 residues. CDR3 DNA: TGTGCCGCGGGGGCATCCTCCTACAATGAGCAGTTCTTC. Amino acid sequence: CAAGASSYNEQFF.

In its sample, this clone was seen once. This chain joins TRBV27 and TRBJ1-1; D is uncertain. Trimming shortened V by 2 bases and J by 3 bases, and 13 bases separated the two germline ends. The CDR3 consists of 15 residues. Per germline, CDR1 MNHEY and CDR2 SMNVEV (reference sequence). This CDR3 reads CASSLTLDADTEAFF. CDR3 bases: TGTGCCAGCAGTTTAACCCTCGACGCTGACACTGAAGCTTTCTTT.

Regarding this clone: This sample also contains other DNA sequences that code for the same CDR3. The chain joins TRBV27 to TRBJ2-1, with 10 nucleotides matching TRBD2. CDR1 MNHEY and CDR2 SMNVEV come from the germline V gene (reference sequence). This CDR3 is built from 15 residues. Trimming took 3 bases from V and 2 from J; bases not matched to a gene: 1. For the CDR3, the DNA is TGTGCCAGCAGTTTGGGACTAGCGCCCTACAATGAGCAGTTCTTC. Encoded protein: CASSLGLAPYNEQFF.

The chain is built from TRBV7-8 and TRBJ2-7; D remains ambiguous. This CDR3 is 15 amino acids long. Trimming stripped 6 bases from V and 3 bases from J, with 18 bases between. Per the germline V gene, CDR1 is SGHVS and CDR2 is FQNEAQ. For the CDR3, the DNA is TGTGCCAGCAGACGTACCAGGTCGGGCTTCTACGAGCAGTACTTC. This codes for CASRRTRSGFYEQYF.

Of note for this clone: This sample also contains other DNA sequences that code for the same CDR3. The J gene is TRBJ2-1, the V gene TRBV11-2; 8 bases are shared with TRBD2. Unmatched junction bases numbered 7, after V lost 5 bases and J lost 4 bases. The germline gives CDR1 SGHAT, CDR2 FQNNGV. The CDR3 runs to 15 residues. DNA of the CDR3: TGTGCCAGCAGCCTCACTAGCGGACCTTACAATGAGCAGTTCTTC. This encodes CASSLTSGPYNEQFF.

This sequence joins TRBV5-1 and TRBJ2-7, with D perhaps TRBD1 (6 bases). CDR1 and CDR2 from the germline V gene are SGHRS and YFSETQ. Trimming took off 1 base at V and 4 bases at J, with 15 bases between the two ends. The CDR3 has 15 residues. CDR3 nucleotide sequence: TGCGCCAGCAGCTTGACGCAGGGGAACTCATACGAGCAGTACTTC. Translating it yields CASSLTQGNSYEQYF.